This T cell receptor beta chain emerged from a study of Graves' ophthalmopathy and Graves' hyperthyroidism. The study's findings and limits: With less than 90% sensitivity and roughly 77% specificity, a 13-signature model separated ophthalmopathy from stable hyperthyroidism. Clonotypes were expanded in thyroid at above 0.001 frequency, and most also appeared in blood.

A few counts support this clonotype. The antigen remains undetermined. The ends lost 7 bases at V and 12 bases at J; junction bases unmatched: 11. Germline V gene lookup returns CDR1 GTSNPN and CDR2 SVGIG (reference sequence). The CDR3 spans 11 residues. The authors amplified TCR beta CDR3 regions from RNA transcripts. The first round was an RT-PCR with HTBI primers, and the second round was a multiplex PCR. TCRdb itself ran the multiplex PCR reads through MiXCR, one entry per CDR3 protein. The sample holds 560,000 or so distinct CDR3 sequences; under 40% are singletons and the top ten take 4% to 5%. This TCR derives from an adult man with Graves' hyperthyroidism. The chain links TRBV30 to TRBJ1-1; 7 bases match TRBD1. Input material: peripheral blood or thyroid tissue (not recorded which). CDR3 in DNA: TGTGCCTTGACAGGGAGGGGTTATCCTTTCTTT. This translates into CALTGRGYPFF.